The T cell receptor beta chain described here comes from a study of blood T cells in healthy people across ages. About the research overall: Capturing about one barcoded beta molecule per two T cells was achieved by template switching. Points from the study as a whole: Expanded clonotype changes were possibly confounded by unknown donor CMV status.

Of note for this clonotype: The antigen remains unidentified.

A second PCR, run for about 7 to 11 cycles, used a sample-barcoded 5' primer plus a J-beta primer mix. In TCRdb, the 5' RACE reads were re-called with MiXCR into one record per CDR3 protein. The sample lists about 940,000 distinct CDR3 sequences, about 48% seen once, with about an eighth in the top ten. CDR3 size: 15 residues. With 4 bases removed from V and 11 bases from J, the gap between germline ends came to 23 bases. The germline CDR1 and CDR2 sequences are MNHEY and SMNVEV (reference sequence). Sample: blood. The TCR was taken from a man aged 30 to 45 in good health. V is TRBV27 and J is TRBJ2-5; D possibly corresponds to TRBD2 (5 bases). The CDR3 DNA reads as TGTGCCAGCAGTTCTGGGGATGGGAGCTACAATGAGCAGTACTTC. Amino acid sequence: CASSSGDGSYNEQYF.